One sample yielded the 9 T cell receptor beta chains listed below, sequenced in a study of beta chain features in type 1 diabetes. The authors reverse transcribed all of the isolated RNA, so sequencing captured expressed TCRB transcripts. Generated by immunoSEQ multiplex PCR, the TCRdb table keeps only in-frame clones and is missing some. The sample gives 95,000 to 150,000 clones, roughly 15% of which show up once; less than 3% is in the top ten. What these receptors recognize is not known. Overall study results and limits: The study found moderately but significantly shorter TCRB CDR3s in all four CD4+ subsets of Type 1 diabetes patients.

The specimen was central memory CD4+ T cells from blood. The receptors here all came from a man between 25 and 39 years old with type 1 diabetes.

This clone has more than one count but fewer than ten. The CDR3 sequence is CASRQSGQGSHEQYF. DNA of the CDR3: TGTGCCAGTCGACAGTCGGGACAGGGGTCCCACGAGCAGTACTTC. The chain recombines TRBV18 with TRBJ2-7, with TRBD1 identical over 10 bases. The V gene end was trimmed by 9 bases and the J gene end by 5 bases; junction bases not matched to a gene: 13. The CDR3 loop spans 15 amino acids. The germline CDR1 and CDR2 sequences are KGHSH and LQKENI.

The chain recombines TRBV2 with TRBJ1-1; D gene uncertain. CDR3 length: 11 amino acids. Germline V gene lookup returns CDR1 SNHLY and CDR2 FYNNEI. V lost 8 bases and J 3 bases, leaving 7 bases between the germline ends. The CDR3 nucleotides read TGTGCCAGCCAGGAGGACACTGAAGCTTTCTTT. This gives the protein CASQEDTEAFF.

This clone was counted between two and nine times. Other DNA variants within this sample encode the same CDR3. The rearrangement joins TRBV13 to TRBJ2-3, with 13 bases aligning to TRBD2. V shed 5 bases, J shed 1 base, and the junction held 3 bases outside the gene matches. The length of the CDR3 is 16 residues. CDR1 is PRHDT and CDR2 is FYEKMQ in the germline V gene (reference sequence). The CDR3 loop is CASSPGLAGGTDTQYF. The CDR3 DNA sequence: TGTGCCAGCAGCCCTGGACTAGCGGGGGGCACAGATACGCAGTATTTT.

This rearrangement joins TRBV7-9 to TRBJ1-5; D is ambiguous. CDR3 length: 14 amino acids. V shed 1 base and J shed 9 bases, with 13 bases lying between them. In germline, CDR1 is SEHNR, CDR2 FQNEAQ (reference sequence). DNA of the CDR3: TGTGCCAGCAGCTTAGAAGGAGGCGCCTGGCCCCAGCATTTT. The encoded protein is CASSLEGGAWPQHF.

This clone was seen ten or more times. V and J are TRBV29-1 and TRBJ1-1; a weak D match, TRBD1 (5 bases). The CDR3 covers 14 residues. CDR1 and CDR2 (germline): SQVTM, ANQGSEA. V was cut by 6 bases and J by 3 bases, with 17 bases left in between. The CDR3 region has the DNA TGCAGCGTCCCCTTTGGGGGAGGATACACTGAAGCTTTCTTT. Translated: CSVPFGGGYTEAFF.

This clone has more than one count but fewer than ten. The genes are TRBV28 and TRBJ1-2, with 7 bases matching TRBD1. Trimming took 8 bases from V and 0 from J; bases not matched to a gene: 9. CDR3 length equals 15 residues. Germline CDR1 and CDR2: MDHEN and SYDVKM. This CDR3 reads CASGTASSSNYGYTF. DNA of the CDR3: TGTGCCAGCGGGACAGCCTCGTCCTCTAACTATGGCTACACCTTC.

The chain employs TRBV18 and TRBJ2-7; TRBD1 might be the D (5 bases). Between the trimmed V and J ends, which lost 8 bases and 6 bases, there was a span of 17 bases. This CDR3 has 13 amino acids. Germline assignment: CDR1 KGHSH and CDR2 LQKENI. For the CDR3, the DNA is TGTGCCAGCGCGACACAGACAGCTGTCGAGCAGTACTTC. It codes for CASATQTAVEQYF.

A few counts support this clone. The CDR3 DNA reads as TGTGCCAGCAGTGAGCCTTGGTCTTCCTACGAGCAGTACTTC. Translating gives CASSEPWSSYEQYF. The chain recombines TRBV11-2 with TRBJ2-7; D call uncertain. Trimming pared 6 bases from V and 1 base from J, leaving 13 bases between. There are 14 residues in the CDR3. In germline, CDR1 is SGHAT, CDR2 FQNNGV.

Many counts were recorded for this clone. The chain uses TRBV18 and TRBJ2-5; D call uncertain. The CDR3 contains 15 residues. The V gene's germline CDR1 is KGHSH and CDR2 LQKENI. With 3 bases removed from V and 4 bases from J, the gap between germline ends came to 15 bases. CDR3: CASSPTNIRTETQYF. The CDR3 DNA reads TGTGCCAGCTCACCTACGAACATCCGTACAGAGACCCAGTACTTC.